Described below is a single T cell receptor beta chain sequence and its context. No antigen is known for it. A quantity of 0.5 to 1 ug RNA underwent reverse transcription using random hexamers. Amplification of TCR beta CDR3 used immunoSEQ multiplex PCR across 54 Vbeta and 13 Jbeta. TCRdb used MiXCR to reprocess the immunoSEQ multiplex PCR reads, holding one entry per CDR3 protein. The sample contains about 300,000 distinct CDR3 sequences, about 91% of which appear only once. The multiple sclerosis control cohort comprised treatment-naive individuals presenting with stable or active relapsing-remitting disease. It was negative isolation that provided the CD8+ and CD4+ T cells, whereas TEMRA cells were enriched by FACS. This entry comes from a study of CD8 T cells in Susac syndrome. Study-wide results and limits: The study admitted that it had a relatively small number of individuals in its TCR sequencing and HLA analysis.

The sample consisted of CD8+ T cells from PBMCs. The receptor comes from a human donor with multiple sclerosis.

The CDR3 coding sequence is TGTGCCAGCAGCTTCTTACTAACCCGGTTTTCCTACGAGCAGTACTTC. Its protein is CASSFLLTRFSYEQYF. The chain has TRBV5-5 and TRBJ2-7; no definite D call. CDR1 and CDR2 from the germline V gene are SGHKS and YYEKEE (reference sequence). CDR3 length: 16 amino acids. V was shortened by 2 bases and J by 1 base, with 16 bases between the two germline ends.